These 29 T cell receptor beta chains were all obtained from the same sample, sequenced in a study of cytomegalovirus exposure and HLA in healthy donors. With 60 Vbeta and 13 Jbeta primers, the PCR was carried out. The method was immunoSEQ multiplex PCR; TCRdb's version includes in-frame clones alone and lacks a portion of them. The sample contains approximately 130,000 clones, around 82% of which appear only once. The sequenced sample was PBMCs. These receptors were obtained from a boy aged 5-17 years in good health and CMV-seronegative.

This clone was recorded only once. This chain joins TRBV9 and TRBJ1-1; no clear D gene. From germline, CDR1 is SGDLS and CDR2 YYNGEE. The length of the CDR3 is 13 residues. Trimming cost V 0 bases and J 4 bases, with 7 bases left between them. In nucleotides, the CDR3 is TGTGCCAGCAGCGTAGCCGTTTCCACTGAAGCTTTCTTT. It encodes CASSVAVSTEAFF.

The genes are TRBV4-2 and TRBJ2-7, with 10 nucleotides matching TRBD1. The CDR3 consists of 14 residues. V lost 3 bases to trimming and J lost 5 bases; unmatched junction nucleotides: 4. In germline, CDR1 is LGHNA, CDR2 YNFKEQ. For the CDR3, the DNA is TGTGCCAGCAGCCAGGACAGGGGGTCTAACGAGCAGTACTTC. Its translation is CASSQDRGSNEQYF.

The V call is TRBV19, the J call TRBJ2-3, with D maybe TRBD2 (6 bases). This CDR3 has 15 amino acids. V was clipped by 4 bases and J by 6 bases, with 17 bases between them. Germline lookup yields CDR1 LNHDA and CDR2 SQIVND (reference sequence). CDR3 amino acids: CASSTGGWGGDTQYF. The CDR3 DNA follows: TGTGCCAGTAGTACCGGAGGATGGGGAGGTGATACGCAGTATTTT. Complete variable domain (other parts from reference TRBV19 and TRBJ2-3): DGGITQSPKYLFRKEGQNVTLSCEQNLNHDAMYWYRQDPGQGLRLIYYSQIVNDFQKGDIAEGYSVSREKKESFPLTVTSAQKNPTAFYLCASSTGGWGGDTQYFGPGTRLTVL.

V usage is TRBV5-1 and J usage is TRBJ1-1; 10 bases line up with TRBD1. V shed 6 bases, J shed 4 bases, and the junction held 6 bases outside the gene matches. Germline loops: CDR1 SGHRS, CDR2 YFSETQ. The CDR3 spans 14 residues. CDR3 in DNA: TGCGCCAGCAACCACGGACAGGGGGGCACTGAAGCTTTCTTT. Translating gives CASNHGQGGTEAFF.

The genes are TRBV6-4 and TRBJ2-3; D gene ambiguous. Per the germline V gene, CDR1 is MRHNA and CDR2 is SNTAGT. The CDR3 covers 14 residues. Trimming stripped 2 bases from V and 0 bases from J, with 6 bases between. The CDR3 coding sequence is TGTGCCAGCAGTGACCCGTCTAGCACAGATACGCAGTATTTT. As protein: CASSDPSSTDTQYF.

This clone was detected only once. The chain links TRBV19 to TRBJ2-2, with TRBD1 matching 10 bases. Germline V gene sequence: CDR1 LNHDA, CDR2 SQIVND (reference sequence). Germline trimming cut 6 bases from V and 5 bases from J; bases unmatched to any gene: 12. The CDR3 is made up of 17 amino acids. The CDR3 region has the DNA TGTGCCAGTAGGGCCCGGAGGGGACAGGGGATAACCGGGGAGCTGTTTTTT. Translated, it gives CASRARRGQGITGELFF.

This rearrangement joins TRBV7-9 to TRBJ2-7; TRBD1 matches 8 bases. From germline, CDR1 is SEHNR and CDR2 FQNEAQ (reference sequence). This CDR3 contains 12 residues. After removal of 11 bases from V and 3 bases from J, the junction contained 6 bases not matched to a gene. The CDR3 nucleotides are TGTGCCGTAGACAGGGGAAGCTACGAGCAGTACTTC. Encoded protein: CAVDRGSYEQYF.

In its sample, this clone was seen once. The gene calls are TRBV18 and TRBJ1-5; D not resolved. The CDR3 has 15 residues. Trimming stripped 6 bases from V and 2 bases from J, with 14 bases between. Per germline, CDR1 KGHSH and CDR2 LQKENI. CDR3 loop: CASSRPGLGNQPQHF. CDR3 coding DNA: TGTGCCAGCTCCCGTCCGGGGTTGGGCAATCAGCCCCAGCATTTT.

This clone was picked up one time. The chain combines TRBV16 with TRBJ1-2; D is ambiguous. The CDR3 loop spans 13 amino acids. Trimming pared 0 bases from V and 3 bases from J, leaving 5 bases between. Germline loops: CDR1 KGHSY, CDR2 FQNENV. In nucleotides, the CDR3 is TGTGCCAGCAGCCAATCGCGGTACTATGGCTACACCTTC. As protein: CASSQSRYYGYTF.

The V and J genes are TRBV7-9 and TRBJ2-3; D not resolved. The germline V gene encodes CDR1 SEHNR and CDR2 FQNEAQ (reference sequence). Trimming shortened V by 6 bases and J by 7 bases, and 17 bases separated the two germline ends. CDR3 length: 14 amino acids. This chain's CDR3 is CASRPPTSSNTQYF. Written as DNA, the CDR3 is TGTGCCAGCAGACCCCCGACAAGTTCCAATACGCAGTATTTT.

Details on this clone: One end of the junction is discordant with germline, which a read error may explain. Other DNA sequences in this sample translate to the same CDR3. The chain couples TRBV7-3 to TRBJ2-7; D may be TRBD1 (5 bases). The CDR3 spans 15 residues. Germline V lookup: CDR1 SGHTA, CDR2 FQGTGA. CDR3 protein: CASSSPQGRAYEQYF. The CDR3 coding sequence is TGTGCCAGCAGCTCCCCCCAGGGCAGGGCCTACGAGCAATACTTC.

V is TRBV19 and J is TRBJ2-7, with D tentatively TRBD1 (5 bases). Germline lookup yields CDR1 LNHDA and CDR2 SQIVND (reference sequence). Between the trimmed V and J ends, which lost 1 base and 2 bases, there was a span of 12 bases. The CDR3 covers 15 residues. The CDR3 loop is CASSIGGHLTYEQYF. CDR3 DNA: TGTGCCAGTAGTATAGGAGGACACTTAACCTACGAGCAGTACTTC.

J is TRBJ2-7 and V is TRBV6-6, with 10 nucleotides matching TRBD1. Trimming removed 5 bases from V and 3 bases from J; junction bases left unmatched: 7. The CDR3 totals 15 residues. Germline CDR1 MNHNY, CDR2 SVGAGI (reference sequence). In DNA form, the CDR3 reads TGTGCCAGCAGTAGCGTTTGGGACAGGGGCTACGAGCAGTACTTC. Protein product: CASSSVWDRGYEQYF.

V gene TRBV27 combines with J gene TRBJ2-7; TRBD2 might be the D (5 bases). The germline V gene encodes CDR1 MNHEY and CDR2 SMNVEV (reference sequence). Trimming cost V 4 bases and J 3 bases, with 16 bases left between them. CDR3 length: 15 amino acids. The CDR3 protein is CASSSPPRGNYEQYF. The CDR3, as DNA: TGTGCCAGCAGTTCGCCTCCTAGAGGGAACTACGAGCAGTACTTC.

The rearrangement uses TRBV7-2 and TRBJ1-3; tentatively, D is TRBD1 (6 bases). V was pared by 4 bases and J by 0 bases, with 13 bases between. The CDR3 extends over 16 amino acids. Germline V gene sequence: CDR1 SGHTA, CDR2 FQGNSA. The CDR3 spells CASSYSGDGSGNTIYF. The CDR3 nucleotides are TGTGCCAGCAGCTACTCAGGGGACGGCTCTGGAAACACCATATATTTT. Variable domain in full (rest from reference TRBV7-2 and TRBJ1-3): GAGVSQSPSNKVTEKGKDVELRCDPISGHTALYWYRQSLGQGLEFLIYFQGNSAPDKSGLPSDRFSAERTGGSVSTLTIQRTQQEDSAVYLCASSYSGDGSGNTIYFGEGSWLTVV.

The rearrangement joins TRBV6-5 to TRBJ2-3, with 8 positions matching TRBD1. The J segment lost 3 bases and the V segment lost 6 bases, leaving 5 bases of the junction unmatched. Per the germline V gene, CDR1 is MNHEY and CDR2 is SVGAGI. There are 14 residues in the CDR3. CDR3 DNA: TGTGCCAGCAGCGGACAGGGTACAACAGATACGCAGTATTTT. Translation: CASSGQGTTDTQYF.

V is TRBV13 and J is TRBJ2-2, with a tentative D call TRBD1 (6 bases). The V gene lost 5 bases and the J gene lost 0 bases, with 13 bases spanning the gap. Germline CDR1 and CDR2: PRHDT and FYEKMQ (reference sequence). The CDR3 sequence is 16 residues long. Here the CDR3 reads CASSPSQGTNTGELFF. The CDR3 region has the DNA TGTGCCAGCAGCCCCTCACAGGGTACGAACACCGGGGAGCTGTTTTTT.

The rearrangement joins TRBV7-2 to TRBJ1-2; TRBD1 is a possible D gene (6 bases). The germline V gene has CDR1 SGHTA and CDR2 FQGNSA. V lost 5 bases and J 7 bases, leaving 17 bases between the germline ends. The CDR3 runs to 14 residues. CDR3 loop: CASSDWGVGAGYTF. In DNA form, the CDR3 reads TGTGCCAGCAGCGACTGGGGTGTGGGGGCTGGCTACACCTTC.

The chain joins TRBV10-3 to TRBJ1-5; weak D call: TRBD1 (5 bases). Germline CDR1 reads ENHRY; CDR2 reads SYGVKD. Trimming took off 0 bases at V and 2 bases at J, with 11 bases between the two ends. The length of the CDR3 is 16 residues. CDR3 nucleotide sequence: TGTGCCATCAGTGAGTCGGGGAGGGACCGCAATCAGCCCCAGCATTTT. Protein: CAISESGRDRNQPQHF.

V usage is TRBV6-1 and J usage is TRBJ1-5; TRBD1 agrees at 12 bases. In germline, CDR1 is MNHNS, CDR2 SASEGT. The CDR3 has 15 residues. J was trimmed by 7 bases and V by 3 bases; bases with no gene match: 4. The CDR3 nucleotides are TGTGCCAGCAGTGAGGGGGGGACAGGGGGCCAGCCCCAGCATTTT. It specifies CASSEGGTGGQPQHF.

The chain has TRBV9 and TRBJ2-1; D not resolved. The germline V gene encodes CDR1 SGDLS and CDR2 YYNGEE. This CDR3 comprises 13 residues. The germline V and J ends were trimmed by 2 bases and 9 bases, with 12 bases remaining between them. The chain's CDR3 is CASSVRPRSEQFF. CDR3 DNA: TGTGCCAGCAGCGTCCGCCCTCGGAGTGAGCAGTTCTTC.

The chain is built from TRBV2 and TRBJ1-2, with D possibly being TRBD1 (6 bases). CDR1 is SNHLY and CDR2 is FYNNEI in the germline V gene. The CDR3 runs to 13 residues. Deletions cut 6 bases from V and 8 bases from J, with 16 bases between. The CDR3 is CASSARHGGGYTF. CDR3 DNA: TGTGCCAGCAGCGCCAGACATGGGGGCGGCTACACCTTC.

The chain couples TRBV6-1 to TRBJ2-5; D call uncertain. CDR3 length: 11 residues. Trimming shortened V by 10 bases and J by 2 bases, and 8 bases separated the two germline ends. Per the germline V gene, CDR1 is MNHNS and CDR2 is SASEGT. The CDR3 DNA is TGTGCCATCGACATACAAGAGACCCAGTACTTC. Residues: CAIDIQETQYF.

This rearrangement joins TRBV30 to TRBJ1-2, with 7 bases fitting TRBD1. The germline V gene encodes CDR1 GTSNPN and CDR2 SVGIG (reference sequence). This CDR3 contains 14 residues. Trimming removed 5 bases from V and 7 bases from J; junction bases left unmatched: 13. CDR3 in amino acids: CAWQGIGGNGGYTF. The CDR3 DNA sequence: TGTGCCTGGCAGGGAATAGGGGGCAACGGTGGCTACACCTTC.

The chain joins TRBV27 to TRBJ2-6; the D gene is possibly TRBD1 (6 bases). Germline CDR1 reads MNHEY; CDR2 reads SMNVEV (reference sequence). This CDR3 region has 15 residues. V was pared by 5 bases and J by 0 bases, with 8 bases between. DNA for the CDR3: TGTGCCAGCAGTGCAGGGGTCTCTGGGGCCAACGTCCTGACTTTC. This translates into CASSAGVSGANVLTF.

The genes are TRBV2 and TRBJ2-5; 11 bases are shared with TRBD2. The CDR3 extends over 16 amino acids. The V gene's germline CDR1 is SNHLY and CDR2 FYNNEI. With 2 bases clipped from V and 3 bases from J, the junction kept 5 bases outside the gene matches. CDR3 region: CASSEWLAGGKETQYF. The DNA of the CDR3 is TGTGCCAGCAGTGAATGGTTAGCGGGGGGGAAAGAGACCCAGTACTTC.

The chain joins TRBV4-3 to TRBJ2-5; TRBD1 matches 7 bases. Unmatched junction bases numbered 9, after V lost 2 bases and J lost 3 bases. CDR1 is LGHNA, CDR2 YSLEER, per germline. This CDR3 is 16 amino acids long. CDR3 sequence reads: CASSQYRGPLKETQYF. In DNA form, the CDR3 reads TGCGCCAGCAGCCAATACAGGGGACCTTTGAAAGAGACCCAGTACTTC.

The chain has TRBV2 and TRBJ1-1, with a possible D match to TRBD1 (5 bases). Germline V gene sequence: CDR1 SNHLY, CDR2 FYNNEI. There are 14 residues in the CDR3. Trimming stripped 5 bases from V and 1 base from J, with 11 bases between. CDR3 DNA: TGTGCCAGCAGTAAACTCCAGGGGAACACTGAAGCTTTCTTT. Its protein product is CASSKLQGNTEAFF.

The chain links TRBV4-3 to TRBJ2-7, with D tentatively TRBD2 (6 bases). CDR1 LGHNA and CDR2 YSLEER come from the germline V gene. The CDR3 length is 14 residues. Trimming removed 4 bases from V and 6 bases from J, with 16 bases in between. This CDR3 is CASSRAGMAGEQYF. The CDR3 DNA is TGCGCCAGCAGCCGGGCGGGAATGGCTGGCGAGCAGTACTTC.